Sequencing of this T cell receptor (beta chain) was carried out in a study of blood T cell repertoires in COVID-19. Sequencing used immunoSEQ multiplex PCR; TCRdb keeps in-frame clones, though not all of them. The sample contains 60,000 to 90,000 clones, around 80% of which appear only once. Germline CDR1 is LGHDT and CDR2 is YNNKEL (reference sequence). V gave up 3 bases and J gave up 0 bases, with 11 bases separating them. The CDR3 is 15 residues long. The V and J genes are TRBV3-1 (or the pseudogene TRBV3-2) and TRBJ1-2; TRBD1 might be the D (6 bases). Specimen: peripheral blood. The TCR originated in a man between 60 and 75 years old with active or convalescent COVID-19. The CDR3 reads CASSHSDRSNYGYTF. CDR3 DNA sequence: TGTGCCAGCAGCCATTCGGACAGATCTAACTATGGCTACACCTTC.